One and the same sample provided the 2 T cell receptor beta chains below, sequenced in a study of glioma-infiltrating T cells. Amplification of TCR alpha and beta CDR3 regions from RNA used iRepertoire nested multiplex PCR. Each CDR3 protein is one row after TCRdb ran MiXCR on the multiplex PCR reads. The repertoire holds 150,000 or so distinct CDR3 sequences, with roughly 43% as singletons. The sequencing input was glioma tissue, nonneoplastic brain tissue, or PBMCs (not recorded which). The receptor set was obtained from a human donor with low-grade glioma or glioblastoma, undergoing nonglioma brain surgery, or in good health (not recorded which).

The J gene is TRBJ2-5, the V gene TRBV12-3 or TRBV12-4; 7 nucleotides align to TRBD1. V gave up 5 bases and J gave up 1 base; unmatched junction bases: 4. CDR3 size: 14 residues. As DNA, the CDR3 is TGTGCCAGCAGTCTGACAGGGTTCCAAGAGACCCAGTACTTC. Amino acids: CASSLTGFQETQYF.

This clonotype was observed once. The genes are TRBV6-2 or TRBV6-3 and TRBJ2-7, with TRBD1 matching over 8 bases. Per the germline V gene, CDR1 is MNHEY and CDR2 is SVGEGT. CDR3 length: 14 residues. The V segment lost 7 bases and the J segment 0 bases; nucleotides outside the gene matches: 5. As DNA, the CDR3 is TGTGCCAGCACCCCGACAGGGGTCTCCTACGAGCAGTACTTC. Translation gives CASTPTGVSYEQYF.